This is a list of T cell receptor beta chains from one sample in a study of cytomegalovirus exposure and HLA in healthy donors. Here immunoSEQ multiplex PCR was the method, and the copy in TCRdb shows in-frame clones only, minus some. The sample carries about 74,000 clones, around 94% recorded once. Input material: PBMCs. The receptor set was obtained from a man between 18 and 29 years old in good health and CMV-seropositive. CDR3s include the opening cysteine and the closing phenylalanine or tryptophan. D genes are given only for firm matches. Clone size is given for some rows only: seen once, a few or many times, or a class if the clone is expanded.

>TRBD2|TRBV28|TRBJ2-1|-
TGTGCCAGCAGTTTAAGGAGGGCTAGCGGCATCGAGTGGGGTGAGCAGTTCTTC
CASSLRRASGIEWGEQFF
>-|TRBV30|TRBJ1-1|-
TGTGCCTGGGCGATTTTGACAGGCCCAGAAGCTTTCTTT
CAWAILTGPEAFF
>-|TRBV10-3|TRBJ1-1|-
TGTGCCATCAGTGAGTCCGGGACTGGGAACACTGAAGCTTTCTTT
CAISESGTGNTEAFF
>-|TRBV5-5|TRBJ2-3|-
TGTGCCAGCAGCTCAACCGCAGGGGCAGATACGCAGTATTTT
CASSSTAGADTQYF
>TRBD1|TRBV12-5|TRBJ2-7|-
TGTGCTAGTGGTTTGGTACTCAGCCAGGGGGCCTACGAGCAGTACTTC
CASGLVLSQGAYEQYF
>-|TRBV28|TRBJ1-1|-
TGTGCCAGCAGTTTAGCGGCAGAGCACACTGAAGCTTTCTTT
CASSLAAEHTEAFF
>-|TRBV25-1|TRBJ1-4|-
TGTGCCAGCAGTGAATTAGGCTCGCAGCGACTGTTTTTT
CASSELGSQRLFF
>TRBD2|TRBV30|TRBJ2-1|-
TGTGCCTGGGGACTAGCCCAGTACTACAATGAGCAGTTCTTC
CAWGLAQYYNEQFF
>TRBD1|TRBV11-3|TRBJ2-7|once
TGTGCCAGCAGCCCTAGAGGGACAGGGGGCGTCGAGCAGTACTTC
CASSPRGTGGVEQYF
>TRBD1|TRBV11-2|TRBJ2-7|-
TGTGCCAGCAGCTTAGGCTGGACAGGGGACGAGCAGTACTTC
CASSLGWTGDEQYF
>-|TRBV9|TRBJ1-2|-
TGTGCCAGCAGCGTAAAGACAGGTCCTGAGCGCTACACCTTC
CASSVKTGPERYTF
>TRBD1|TRBV16|TRBJ1-2|-
TGTGCCAGCAGCCAATCTTACAGGGGGCTAGATGGCTACACCTTC
CASSQSYRGLDGYTF
>TRBD2|TRBV2|TRBJ2-2|-
TGTGCCAGCATACTACGAGCGGGAGGGACCGGGGAGCTGTTTTTT
CASILRAGGTGELFF
>-|TRBV7-9|TRBJ2-1|-
TGTGCCAGCAGATATAGTGGGGGAGGTGAGCAGTTCTTC
CASRYSGGGEQFF
>TRBD2|TRBV29-1|TRBJ2-1|-
TGCAGCGTTGCCCCCCTGGCGGGAGGCGTCAATGAGCAGTTCTTC
CSVAPLAGGVNEQFF
>-|TRBV25-1|TRBJ2-3|few
TGTGCCAGCGGAGGGAGCACAGATACGCAGTATTTT
CASGGSTDTQYF
>-|TRBV5-1|TRBJ1-2|-
TGCGCCAGCAGCTTGGCCATGGGCCGTAACTATGGCTACACCTTC
CASSLAMGRNYGYTF
>TRBD2|TRBV19|TRBJ2-1|-
TGTGCCAGTAGTGCAGATCCCGGGACTAGCGGTCTGTACAATGAGCAGTTCTTC
CASSADPGTSGLYNEQFF
>TRBD1|TRBV5-4|TRBJ2-2|-
TGTGCCAGCAGCTCTGGACAGGGGGCAGCCGGGGAGCTGTTTTTT
CASSSGQGAAGELFF
>-|TRBV29-1|TRBJ2-1|-
TGCAGCGTTGGGGGGGTTTACAATGAGCAGTTCTTC
CSVGGVYNEQFF
>-|TRBV13|TRBJ2-1|-
TGTGCCAGCAGCTTAGCGGCTGCGGGTTACTCCTACAATGAGCAGTTCTTC
CASSLAAAGYSYNEQFF
>TRBD1|TRBV28|TRBJ1-1|-
TGTGCCAGCAGCATAGGGACAGGGCCTGAAGCTTTCTTT
CASSIGTGPEAFF
>TRBD2|TRBV11-3|TRBJ2-1|-
TGTGCCAGCAGCCCTCCCTGGACTAGCGGGAGAAATGAGCAGTTCTTC
CASSPPWTSGRNEQFF
>-|TRBV28|TRBJ1-1|once
TGTGCCAGCAGCCAAGTGGCAGGGATTCACACTGAAGCTTTCTTT
CASSQVAGIHTEAFF
>-|TRBV19|TRBJ1-3|-
TGTGCCAGTAGTTTGAGAGGAAACACCATATATTTT
CASSLRGNTIYF
>TRBD2|TRBV27|TRBJ2-3|-
TGTGCCAGCAGTCCGGGACTAGCCTGGGGAGATACGCAGTATTTT
CASSPGLAWGDTQYF
>TRBD2|TRBV6-4|TRBJ2-4|-
TGTGCCAGCAGACAGGGACTAGCGGCTCGCCAGTACTTC
CASRQGLAARQYF
>TRBD1|TRBV11-2|TRBJ2-7|-
TGTGCCAGCAGCTTAGAACGGGCAGGGGGCAGGTACGAGCAGTACTTC
CASSLERAGGRYEQYF
>TRBD1|TRBV12-5|TRBJ2-7|-
TGTGCTAGTCGACACACTACGGGACAGTCCTACGAGCAGTACTTC
CASRHTTGQSYEQYF
>TRBD2|TRBV19|TRBJ2-7|-
TGTGCCAGTAGTTGGGCGGGCGGGAGTGACGAGCAGTACTTC
CASSWAGGSDEQYF
>TRBD1|TRBV14|TRBJ2-1|-
TGTGCCAGCAGCCAAGTAGGACAGGGGCGAGGGGAGCAGTTCTTC
CASSQVGQGRGEQFF
>TRBD1|TRBV12-5|TRBJ2-7|-
TGTGCTAGTGGTTTGGATAGACAGGGGCTAACCTACGAGCAGTACTTC
CASGLDRQGLTYEQYF
>TRBD1|TRBV6-1|TRBJ1-5|-
TGTGCCAGCAGTGGGGCAGGGGGCGGATATCAGCCCCAGCATTTT
CASSGAGGGYQPQHF
>-|TRBV2|TRBJ2-2|-
TGTGCCAGCAGTGAAGTACAGGGGAACACCGGGGAGCTGTTTTTT
CASSEVQGNTGELFF
>-|TRBV9|TRBJ2-2|-
TGTGCCAGCAGCTCTGGGGGCGGGAACACCGGGGAGCTGTTTTTT
CASSSGGGNTGELFF
>TRBD2|TRBV19|TRBJ2-1|-
TGTGCCAGTAGTATAGGAACGGGAGGGTACAATGAGCAGTTCTTC
CASSIGTGGYNEQFF
>-|TRBV7-9|TRBJ1-1|-
TGTGCCAGCAGCTTAGATCCGGGAGAAGCACTGCCTGAAGCTTTCTTT
CASSLDPGEALPEAFF
>-|TRBV19|TRBJ1-3|once
TGTGCCAGTAGTATCCGCCTAGTCGCGTGGAGCTCTGGAAACACCATATATTTT
CASSIRLVAWSSGNTIYF
>TRBD1|TRBV5-5|TRBJ2-2|-
TGTGCCAGCAGCCTGGTTTGGCAGACAGGGACCGGGGAGCTGTTTTTT
CASSLVWQTGTGELFF
>-|TRBV4-1|TRBJ1-5|-
TGCGCCAGCAGCCGTATTTCAGGGGTGAGGCAGCCCCAGCATTTT
CASSRISGVRQPQHF
>-|TRBV19|TRBJ2-7|-
TGTGCCAGTAGCGTAACCGGGATCCTTTACGAGCAGTACTTC
CASSVTGILYEQYF
>-|TRBV27|TRBJ1-1|-
TGTGCCAGCAGAAATTACAGGGCACTAAAAGCTTTCTTT
CASRNYRALKAFF
>TRBD1|TRBV29-1|TRBJ1-1|once
TGCAGCGTAAGCCGACAGGGGAACACTGAAGCTTTCTTT
CSVSRQGNTEAFF
>-|TRBV6-1|TRBJ1-3|once
TGTGCCAGCAGTCAGGACGCGGGGGGTGGAAACACCATATATTTT
CASSQDAGGGNTIYF
>TRBD2|TRBV11-3|TRBJ2-1|-
TGTGCCAGCAGCTTACGACTAGCGGGAGCTGATGAGCAGTTCTTC
CASSLRLAGADEQFF
>-|TRBV19|TRBJ1-5|-
TGTGCCACCCGGACAGTTAATCAGCCCCAGCATTTT
CATRTVNQPQHF
>TRBD2|TRBV28|TRBJ2-7|-
TGTGCCAGCAGATTCGGGCTAGCGGGAGGAAGGGAGCAGTACTTC
CASRFGLAGGREQYF
>TRBD2|TRBV6-1|TRBJ2-5|-
TGTGCCAGCAGCAACAGACTAGCGGGAGTAGAGACCCAGTACTTC
CASSNRLAGVETQYF
>-|TRBV19|TRBJ1-1|-
TGTGCCAGTATAAGAAGGGGGAGTGAAGCTTTCTTT
CASIRRGSEAFF
>TRBD1|TRBV28|TRBJ1-3|once
TGTGCCAGCAGGCCAGGGGGGAGCTCTGGAAACACCATATATTTT
CASRPGGSSGNTIYF
>-|TRBV2|TRBJ2-5|-
TGTGCCAGCAGTGCGGGACTTCAAGAGACCCAGTACTTC
CASSAGLQETQYF
>TRBD2|TRBV6-5|TRBJ2-7|-
TGTGCCAGCAGTTCGGCGGGAGGGACCGCCTACGAGCAGTACTTC
CASSSAGGTAYEQYF
>TRBD1|TRBV19|TRBJ2-7|-
TGTGCCAGTAGTCTGGGGACAGGAGTCGCCGAGCAGTACTTC
CASSLGTGVAEQYF
>-|TRBV5-4|TRBJ1-1|-
TGTGCCAGCGCCGGGGGGGTGGAGACTGAAGCTTTCTTT
CASAGGVETEAFF
>TRBD2|TRBV4-1|TRBJ2-3|once
TGCGCCAGCAGCCACCCCAGTGCGCGACTAGCGGGAAGCACAGATACGCAGTATTTT
CASSHPSARLAGSTDTQYF
>TRBD2|TRBV27|TRBJ2-3|-
TGTGCCAGCAGTTTATCAGCCCTAGCGGGAGGCACAGATACGCAGTATTTT
CASSLSALAGGTDTQYF
>TRBD1|TRBV11-2|TRBJ2-7|-
TGTGCCAGCAGCAGGCCGGGACAGGGGTGGGAGCAGTACTTC
CASSRPGQGWEQYF